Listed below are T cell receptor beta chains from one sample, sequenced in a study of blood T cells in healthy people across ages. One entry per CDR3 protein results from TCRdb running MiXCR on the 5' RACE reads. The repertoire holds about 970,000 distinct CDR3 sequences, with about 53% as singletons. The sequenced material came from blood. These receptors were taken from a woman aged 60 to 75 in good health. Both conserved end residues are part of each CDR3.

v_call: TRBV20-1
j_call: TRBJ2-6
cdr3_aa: CSAEDRSGANVLTF

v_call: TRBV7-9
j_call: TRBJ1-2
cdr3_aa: CASSPTSPTGAGYGYTF

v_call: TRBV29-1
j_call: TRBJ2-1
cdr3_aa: CSVGLAGDMCNEQFF

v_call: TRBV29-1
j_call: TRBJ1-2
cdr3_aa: CSVEATTGNYGYTF

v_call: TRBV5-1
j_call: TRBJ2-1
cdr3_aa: CASSPGTATYNEQFF

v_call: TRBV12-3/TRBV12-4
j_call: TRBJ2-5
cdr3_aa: CASSLAQGAGETQYF

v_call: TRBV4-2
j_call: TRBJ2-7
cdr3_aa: CASGPSGLAAYEQYF

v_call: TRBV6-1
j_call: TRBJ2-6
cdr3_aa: CASSLPPNVLTF

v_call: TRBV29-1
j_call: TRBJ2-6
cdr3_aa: CSVETGVSGANVLTF

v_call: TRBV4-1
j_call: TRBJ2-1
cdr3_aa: CASSHGPMSLNEQFF

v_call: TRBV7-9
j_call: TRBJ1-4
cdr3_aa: CASSDAETGGEKLFF

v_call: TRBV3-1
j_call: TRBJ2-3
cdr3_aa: CASSQRGPPDTQYF

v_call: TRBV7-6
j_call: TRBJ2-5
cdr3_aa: CASSLGWTQETQYF

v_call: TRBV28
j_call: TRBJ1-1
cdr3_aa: CASRTQGARMNTEAFF

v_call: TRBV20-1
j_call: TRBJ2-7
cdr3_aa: CSVSQGSYEQYF

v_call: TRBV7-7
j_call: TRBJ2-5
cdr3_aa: CAVGARQTQYF

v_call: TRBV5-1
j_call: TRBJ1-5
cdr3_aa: CASSLLGDNQPQHF

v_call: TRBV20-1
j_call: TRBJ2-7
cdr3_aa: CSARDTRTSGRYEQYF

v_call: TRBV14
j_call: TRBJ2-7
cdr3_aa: CASSQVRGQAYEQYF

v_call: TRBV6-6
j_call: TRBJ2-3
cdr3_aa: CASRSSPDTQYF

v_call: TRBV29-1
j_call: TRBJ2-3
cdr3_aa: CSVEEVAGGTDTQYF

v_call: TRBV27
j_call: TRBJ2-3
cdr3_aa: CAIRTALAGVDTQYF

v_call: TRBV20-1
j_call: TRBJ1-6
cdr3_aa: CSAPAGTPRDSPLHF

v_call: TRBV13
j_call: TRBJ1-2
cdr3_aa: CASSLARGPSNYGYTF

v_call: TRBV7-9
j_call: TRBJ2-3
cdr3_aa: CASSLAQGSTDTQYF

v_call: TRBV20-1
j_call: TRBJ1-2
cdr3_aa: CSASQTGGYGYTF

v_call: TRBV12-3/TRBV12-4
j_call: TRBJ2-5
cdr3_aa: CASSYAVGSRQETQYF

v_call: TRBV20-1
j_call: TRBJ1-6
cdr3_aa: CSARWRGSSPLHF

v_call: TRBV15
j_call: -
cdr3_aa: CATSRDGGGTYEQYF